The T cell receptor (beta chain) under discussion was sequenced for a study of response to subunit inactivated influenza vaccine. This clonotype has a handful of counts. TCRdb analysed the RT-PCR reads with MiXCR anew, one entry per CDR3 protein. The table includes around 710,000 distinct CDR3 sequences, more than 11% detected once. The germline V and J ends were trimmed by 0 bases and 7 bases, with 16 bases remaining between them. CDR1 and CDR2 (germline): LGHNA, YSLEER. This CDR3 contains 15 residues. The input for sequencing was PBMCs from blood, taken around 14 days before vaccination. The origin of this receptor is a man over 45 who received an inactivated influenza vaccine. The chain uses TRBV4-3 and TRBJ2-7, with D unclear. DNA for the CDR3: TGCGCCAGCAGCCAAGATCTGGTTAGCTCGCGGGAGCAGTACTTC. This encodes CASSQDLVSSREQYF.